Following are 5 T cell receptor beta chains from one sample sequenced in a study of T cells of healthy individuals. A single record per CDR3 protein comes from TCRdb applying MiXCR to the 5' RACE reads. The table records around 63,000 distinct CDR3 sequences, roughly 17% of them present only once. These receptors all come from a human donor in good health.

This clonotype was seen only a few times. The CDR3 reads CASSTSGSRGTDTQYF. DNA for the CDR3: TGTGCCAGCAGTACTAGCGGGAGCCGTGGGACAGATACGCAGTATTTT. The rearrangement links TRBV11-1 to TRBJ2-3; 11 positions agree with TRBD2. This CDR3 region has 16 residues. Germline V gives CDR1 SGHAT, CDR2 FQDESV (reference sequence). Trimming at V came to 6 bases and at J to 3 bases, leaving 8 bases not matched to a gene.

This rearrangement joins TRBV29-1 to TRBJ2-3; 9 positions match TRBD1. CDR1 and CDR2 (germline): SQVTM, ANQGSEA. The CDR3 runs 15 residues. Trimming cost V 3 bases and J 3 bases; bases outside gene matches: 7. CDR3 nucleotide sequence: TGCAGCGTTGATTGGGACAGGGAGGTGACAGATACGCAGTATTTT. It specifies CSVDWDREVTDTQYF.

This clonotype was picked up many times. This sequence joins TRBV11-2 and TRBJ2-5; TRBD1 is a possible D gene (6 bases). The length of the CDR3 is 14 residues. The germline gives CDR1 SGHAT, CDR2 FQNNGV. Between the trimmed V and J ends, which lost 3 bases and 2 bases, there was a span of 10 bases. The CDR3: CASSFGQLQETQYF. Here the CDR3 DNA reads TGTGCCAGCAGCTTTGGACAGCTACAAGAGACCCAGTACTTC.

Sample share makes this clonotype medium-sized. The gene calls are TRBV20-1 and TRBJ2-2; D remains unclear. The CDR3 spans 14 residues. CDR1 DFQATT and CDR2 SNEGSKA come from the germline V gene (reference sequence). Trimming removed 5 bases from V and 0 bases from J, with 10 bases in between. In nucleotides, the CDR3 is TGCAGTGCTCGGCGGTCGGCGAACACCGGGGAGCTGTTTTTT. Translated: CSARRSANTGELFF.

V gene TRBV7-2 combines with J gene TRBJ2-3; no firm D call. Germline V gene data show CDR1 as SGHTA and CDR2 as FQGNSA. Trimming removed 1 base from V and 2 bases from J, with 10 bases in between. The CDR3 is 15 amino acids. The CDR3 region is CASSLVPHSTDTQYF. The CDR3 region has the DNA TGTGCCAGCAGCTTAGTTCCCCACTCCACAGATACGCAGTATTTT.